Here is one T cell receptor (beta chain) with its context. These data originate in a study of blood T cell repertoires in COVID-19. As for the study in general: The origin of the acute and convalescent COVID-19 samples was the United States, Italy and Spain. T cells, B-cell-depleted T cells, or PBMCs supplied cDNA or gDNA.

The table came from immunoSEQ multiplex PCR; TCRdb's copy has only in-frame clones and leaves some out. The table records more than 25,000 clones, 70% to 90% of them present only once. Per the germline V gene, CDR1 is LGHNA and CDR2 is YNFKEQ. This CDR3 spans 17 amino acids. V was trimmed by 5 bases and J by 4 bases, leaving 21 bases between them. The TCR was taken from an elderly woman with COVID-19, enrolled during active disease. Input material: peripheral blood. This sequence joins TRBV4-2 and TRBJ1-5, with a weak D call TRBD1 (6 bases). CDR3 sequence: CASSSWGGRGWNQPQHF. DNA for the CDR3: TGTGCCAGCAGCTCCTGGGGGGGGCGAGGGTGGAATCAGCCCCAGCATTTT.